The next 29 T cell receptor beta chains were all read from a single sample in a study of blood T cell repertoires in COVID-19. Clones were sequenced by immunoSEQ multiplex PCR, and TCRdb holds only the in-frame ones, with some missing. The data contain more than 25,000 clones, roughly 87% of them seen just once; the ten biggest clones take up less than 10%. The sequencing input was peripheral blood. These TCRs come from a man aged 50 to 60 with active COVID-19.

This clone was recorded once. The rearrangement joins TRBV2 to TRBJ1-2, with D unresolved. V lost 8 bases and J 5 bases, leaving 9 bases between the germline ends. The CDR3 is 11 residues long. The germline gives CDR1 SNHLY, CDR2 FYNNEI. CDR3: CASSTWYGYTF. The CDR3 coding sequence is TGTGCCAGCTCGACATGGTATGGCTACACCTTC.

V is TRBV18 and J is TRBJ2-7; 9 bases line up with TRBD1. The J segment lost 4 bases and the V segment lost 5 bases, leaving 6 bases of the junction unmatched. CDR1 and CDR2 (germline): KGHSH, LQKENI. The CDR3 covers 14 residues. The CDR3 loop reads CASSIDRGKYEQYF. Written as DNA, the CDR3 is TGTGCCAGCTCAATCGACAGGGGGAAGTACGAGCAGTACTTC.

The rearrangement links TRBV5-5 to TRBJ2-3; 11 bases agree with TRBD1. The length of the CDR3 is 14 residues. The J segment lost 7 bases and the V segment lost 4 bases, leaving 5 bases of the junction unmatched. Germline-derived CDR1 and CDR2 are SGHKS and YYEKEE (reference sequence). The CDR3 reads CASSLGQGAYTQYF. CDR3 DNA sequence: TGTGCCAGCAGCCTAGGACAGGGGGCATATACGCAGTATTTT.

The CDR3 reads CASSLGQNYGYTF. In DNA form, the CDR3 reads TGTGCCAGCAGCTTGGGACAGAACTATGGCTACACCTTC. The gene calls are TRBV5-8 and TRBJ1-2, with a possible D match to TRBD1 (5 bases). Germline CDR1 is SGHTS and CDR2 is YDEGEE. The CDR3 runs 13 residues. The V and J ends lost 0 bases and 2 bases respectively, with 5 bases between them.

This sequence joins TRBV18 and TRBJ1-1; a weak D match, TRBD1 (6 bases). V dropped 9 bases and J dropped 3 bases, with 11 bases sitting between them. The CDR3 spans 12 residues. Germline lookup yields CDR1 KGHSH and CDR2 LQKENI. The CDR3 DNA reads TGTGCCAGTATAGGGGGGGACACTGAAGCTTTCTTT. Its translation: CASIGGDTEAFF. The full variable domain, with the rest looked up from reference TRBV18 and TRBJ1-1, is NAGVMQNPRHLVRRRGQEARLRCSPMKGHSHVYWYRQLPEEGLKFMVYLQKENIIDESGMPKERFSAEFPKEGPSILRIQQVVRGDSAAYFCASIGGDTEAFFGQGTRLTVV.

As concerns this clone: The sample contains more than one DNA sequence encoding this CDR3. V usage is TRBV11-3 and J usage is TRBJ2-3; TRBD1 aligns across 10 bases. Trimming cost V 5 bases and J 3 bases; bases outside gene matches: 5. The CDR3 is 15 residues long. Germline CDR1 and CDR2: SGHNT and YENEEA. CDR3 amino acids: CASSPRQGATDTQYF. The CDR3 coding sequence is TGTGCCAGCAGCCCGAGACAGGGGGCGACAGATACGCAGTATTTT.

This chain links TRBV13 with TRBJ2-5; the match to TRBD2 covers 10 bases. V gave up 2 bases and J gave up 4 bases; unmatched junction bases: 4. This CDR3 comprises 15 residues. Per germline, CDR1 PRHDT and CDR2 FYEKMQ (reference sequence). In nucleotides, the CDR3 is TGTGCCAGCAGCTTAAGCGGGGGGGCATCAGAGACCCAGTACTTC. It translates to CASSLSGGASETQYF.

This sequence joins TRBV23-1 and TRBJ2-7; D is perhaps TRBD1 (5 bases). TRBV23-1 is known as an ORF, though its function is uncertain. This CDR3 is built from 13 residues. V was trimmed by 7 bases and J by 4 bases, leaving 14 bases between them. This CDR3 reads CASKRRAGYEQYF. DNA for the CDR3: TGCGCCAGCAAACGAAGGGCAGGGTACGAGCAGTACTTC.

The chain has TRBV7-2 and TRBJ2-1, with 9 nucleotides matching TRBD2. In germline, CDR1 is SGHTA, CDR2 FQGNSA. V lost 2 bases to trimming and J lost 10 bases; unmatched junction nucleotides: 6. The CDR3 has 14 amino acids. The CDR3: CASSLTRLADEQFF. In nucleotides, the CDR3 is TGTGCCAGCAGCTTAACCCGACTAGCGGACGAGCAGTTCTTC.

J is TRBJ2-1 and V is TRBV3-1 (or the pseudogene TRBV3-2); TRBD2 matches at 8 bases. Germline V gene sequence: CDR1 LGHDT, CDR2 YNNKEL (reference sequence). V lost 4 bases and J lost 6; bases outside the gene matches: 11. There are 16 residues in the CDR3. In DNA, the CDR3 is TGTGCCAGCAGCCCCCGCCCGGGACTAGGAACCAATGAGCAGTTCTTC. Encoded protein: CASSPRPGLGTNEQFF.

The genes are TRBV13 and TRBJ2-2, with D possibly being TRBD1 (5 bases). CDR1 is PRHDT and CDR2 is FYEKMQ in the germline V gene (reference sequence). The CDR3 runs 15 residues. The germline V and J ends were trimmed by 2 bases and 0 bases, with 7 bases remaining between them. CDR3 bases: TGTGCCAGCAGCTTAACAGGCCCGAACACCGGGGAGCTGTTTTTT. It translates to CASSLTGPNTGELFF.

Of note for this clone: A read error may account for a junction end that differs from germline. This chain joins TRBV14 and TRBJ2-4, with 8 bases lining up with TRBD1. Germline CDR1 reads SGHDN; CDR2 reads FVKESK. The CDR3 spans 13 residues. The CDR3 DNA sequence: TGTGCCAGCAGCCAAGTTTCTATGGGACAGGCACACTTC. It is translated as CASSQVSMGQAHF.

The chain carries TRBV19 and TRBJ1-5, with D possibly TRBD1 on 5 matching bases. CDR1 and CDR2 from the germline V gene are LNHDA and SQIVND (reference sequence). The CDR3 sequence is 14 residues long. Trimming removed 2 bases from V and 3 bases from J, with 8 bases in between. The CDR3 reads CASSIQGTNQPQHF. CDR3 bases: TGTGCCAGTAGTATACAGGGTACCAATCAGCCCCAGCATTTT.

V usage is TRBV11-2 and J usage is TRBJ1-3, with 8 bases identical to TRBD1. The CDR3 loop spans 19 amino acids. Germline trimming cut 2 bases from V and 4 bases from J; bases unmatched to any gene: 16. Germline CDR1 is SGHAT and CDR2 is FQNNGV. As DNA, the CDR3 is TGTGCCAGCAGCTTATTGTCCGGGCTTACGGGACAGGTCGGAAACACCATATATTTT. Its protein is CASSLLSGLTGQVGNTIYF.

The J gene is TRBJ1-1, the V gene TRBV5-1, with TRBD1 as a possible D gene (5 bases). V was trimmed by 0 bases and J by 4 bases, leaving 10 bases between them. The germline CDR1 and CDR2 sequences are SGHRS and YFSETQ. The CDR3 loop spans 14 amino acids. CDR3 sequence reads: CASSLAQGLTEAFF. The CDR3 nucleotides read TGCGCCAGCAGCTTGGCTCAGGGACTCACTGAAGCTTTCTTT. Using reference TRBV5-1 and TRBJ1-1 for the parts outside the CDR3, the full variable domain is KAGVTQTPRYLIKTRGQQVTLSCSPISGHRSVSWYQQTPGQGLQFLFEYFSETQRNKGNFPGRFSGRQFSNSRSEMNVSTLELGDSALYLCASSLAQGLTEAFFGQGTRLTVV.

The rearrangement uses TRBV27 and TRBJ1-5; tentatively, D is TRBD1 (5 bases). V was trimmed by 2 bases and J by 7 bases, leaving 15 bases between them. Germline loops: CDR1 MNHEY, CDR2 SMNVEV (reference sequence). The CDR3 has 15 residues. CDR3 region: CASSLGGGFGQPQHF. The CDR3 DNA reads TGTGCCAGCAGTTTAGGGGGGGGGTTCGGGCAGCCCCAGCATTTT.

The chain carries TRBV15 and TRBJ2-4; D possibly corresponds to TRBD2 (6 bases). CDR3 length equals 17 residues. The ends were cut back, 3 bases at V and 1 base at J, with 16 bases in the middle. Per the germline V gene, CDR1 is LNHNV and CDR2 is YYDKDF (reference sequence). The CDR3 spells CATSSFGGRGAKNIQYF. As DNA, the CDR3 is TGTGCCACCAGCAGTTTCGGGGGTAGGGGCGCCAAAAACATTCAGTACTTC.

This chain joins TRBV6-5 and TRBJ1-1; no clear D. CDR3 length equals 15 residues. V lost 6 bases, J lost 1 base, and 15 bases lay in between. From germline, CDR1 is MNHEY and CDR2 SVGAGI. CDR3 in amino acids: CASRAFPEGNTEAFF. The CDR3 region has the DNA TGTGCCAGCAGGGCATTTCCTGAGGGGAACACTGAAGCTTTCTTT.

This chain connects TRBV29-1 to TRBJ1-3; possible D gene TRBD1, 6 bases. V lost 4 bases to trimming and J lost 3 bases, with 16 bases between them. Germline V gene lookup returns CDR1 SQVTM and CDR2 ANQGSEA. CDR3 length: 15 residues. Written as DNA, the CDR3 is TGCAGCGTTGCCGAAACGGGGACATTTGGAAACACCATATATTTT. It translates to CSVAETGTFGNTIYF.

The J gene is TRBJ2-1, the V gene TRBV9, with D tentatively TRBD1 (5 bases). Germline-derived CDR1 and CDR2 are SGDLS and YYNGEE. This CDR3 is built from 12 residues. V gave up 8 bases and J gave up 4 bases, with 10 bases separating them. CDR3 sequence: CASGPGYNEQFF. In DNA form, the CDR3 reads TGTGCCAGTGGACCAGGGTACAATGAGCAGTTCTTC.

This clone was seen a single time. The genes are TRBV15 and TRBJ1-6, with D possibly matching TRBD1 (6 bases). The CDR3 contains 17 residues. Trimming removed 1 base at V and 5 bases at J, with 15 bases between. Germline V CDR1 and CDR2: LNHNV, YYDKDF (reference sequence). CDR3 DNA sequence: TGTGCCACCAGCAGAGCAGCTCAGGGGTTACATAATTCACCCCTCCACTTT. Residues: CATSRAAQGLHNSPLHF. Drawing the rest from reference TRBV15 and TRBJ1-6, the complete variable domain is DAMVIQNPRYQVTQFGKPVTLSCSQTLNHNVMYWYQQKSSQAPKLLFHYYDKDFNNEADTPDNFQSRRPNTSFCFLDIRSPGLGDTAMYLCATSRAAQGLHNSPLHFGNGTRLTVT.

This clone occurred once. The V and J genes are TRBV7-9 and TRBJ1-4; D is uncertain. V was shortened by 5 bases and J by 8 bases, with 15 bases between the two germline ends. Germline lookup yields CDR1 SEHNR and CDR2 FQNEAQ (reference sequence). The CDR3 is 14 residues long. CDR3 protein: CASSPRGSGEKLFF. CDR3 sequence (DNA): TGTGCCAGCAGCCCACGGGGTTCGGGAGAAAAACTGTTTTTT. Full variable domain (missing parts from reference TRBV7-9 and TRBJ1-4): DTGVSQNPRHKITKRGQNVTFRCDPISEHNRLYWYRQTLGQGPEFLTYFQNEAQLEKSRLLSDRFSAERPKGSFSTLEIQRTEQGDSAMYLCASSPRGSGEKLFFGSGTQLSVL.

The chain recombines TRBV6-2 or TRBV6-3 with TRBJ2-1; a possible D gene is TRBD1 (5 bases). This CDR3 is 16 amino acids long. The germline V gene encodes CDR1 MNHEY and CDR2 SVGEGT. The V and J ends lost 4 bases and 1 base respectively, with 14 bases between them. This CDR3 reads CASSSRQSKSYNEQFF. CDR3 DNA sequence: TGTGCCAGCAGTTCCCGACAGAGCAAGTCCTACAATGAGCAGTTCTTC.

This clone was observed a handful of times. The chain is built from TRBV28 and TRBJ1-5; 9 positions match TRBD1. V trimming: 5 bases; J trimming: 4 bases; junction bases outside the gene matches: 3. The germline V gene encodes CDR1 MDHEN and CDR2 SYDVKM. This CDR3 is 14 amino acids long. The CDR3 reads CASSPGTGNQPQHF. In DNA form, the CDR3 reads TGTGCCAGCAGTCCCGGGACAGGGAATCAGCCCCAGCATTTT.

As DNA, the CDR3 is TGTGCCAGCAGCCCTCCGGGACAGGCTAACTATGGCTACACCTTC. It is translated as CASSPPGQANYGYTF. The chain couples TRBV9 to TRBJ1-2; the match to TRBD1 covers 8 bases. CDR1 and CDR2 from the germline V gene are SGDLS and YYNGEE. The CDR3 runs to 15 residues. The trim removed 4 bases at V and 0 bases at J, leaving 5 bases unmatched.

V is TRBV5-5 and J is TRBJ1-4; possible D gene TRBD1, 6 bases. CDR3 length equals 15 residues. Trimming took 0 bases from V and 7 from J, leaving 13 bases between them. Germline lookup yields CDR1 SGHKS and CDR2 YYEKEE (reference sequence). CDR3 bases: TGTGCCAGCAGCTTGGACGGCAGGGGAGTTGAAAAACTGTTTTTT. Amino acid sequence: CASSLDGRGVEKLFF.

The rearrangement uses TRBV20-1 and TRBJ1-6, with no clear D. The CDR3 contains 13 residues. Trimming pared 3 bases from V and 7 bases from J, leaving 10 bases between. Germline V gene data show CDR1 as DFQATT and CDR2 as SNEGSKA (reference sequence). The CDR3 protein is CSASSGMNSPLHF. The CDR3, as DNA: TGCAGTGCTAGTTCCGGGATGAATTCACCCCTCCACTTT.

The table lists this clone with a count of one. This sequence joins TRBV7-2 and TRBJ2-7, with a weak D call TRBD2 (5 bases). Germline V gene lookup returns CDR1 SGHTA and CDR2 FQGNSA. The length of the CDR3 is 14 residues. Trimming stripped 6 bases from V and 1 base from J, with 13 bases between. The CDR3 nucleotides read TGTGCCAGCAGTCAAAACGGGGTTTCCTACGAGCAGTACGTC. This codes for CASSQNGVSYEQYV.

This rearrangement joins TRBV25-1 to TRBJ1-1, with TRBD1 matching 8 bases. With V trimmed by 3 bases and J by 5 bases, 8 bases remained unmatched. CDR3 length: 15 residues. CDR1 is MGHDK, CDR2 SYGVNS, per germline. This CDR3 is CASSDPSTGETEAFF. The CDR3 coding sequence is TGTGCCAGCAGTGACCCGTCGACAGGGGAAACTGAAGCTTTCTTT.